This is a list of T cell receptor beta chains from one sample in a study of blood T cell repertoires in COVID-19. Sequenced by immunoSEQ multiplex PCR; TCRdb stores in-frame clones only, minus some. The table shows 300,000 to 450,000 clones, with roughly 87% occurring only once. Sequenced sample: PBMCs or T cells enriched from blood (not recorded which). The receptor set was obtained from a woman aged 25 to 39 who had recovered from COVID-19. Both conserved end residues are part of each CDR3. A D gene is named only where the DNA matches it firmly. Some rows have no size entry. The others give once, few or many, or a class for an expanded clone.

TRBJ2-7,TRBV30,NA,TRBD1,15,TGTGCCTGGAGTGCCCCCGGGACAGTCACCTACGAGCAGTACTTC,CAWSAPGTVTYEQYF
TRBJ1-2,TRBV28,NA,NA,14,TGTGCCAGCAGGCCGAACAGGGTTTACTCTGGCTACACCTTC,CASRPNRVYSGYTF
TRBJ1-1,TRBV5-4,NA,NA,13,TGTGCCAGCAGCTCCCCAGGCCAGTTTGAAGCTTTCTTT,CASSSPGQFEAFF
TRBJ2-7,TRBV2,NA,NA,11,TGTGCCAGCAGACAGTCCTACGAGCAGTACTTC,CASRQSYEQYF
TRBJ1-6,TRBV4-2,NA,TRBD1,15,TGTGCCAGCAGCCAATTGACAGGGAGAAATTCACCCCTCCACTTT,CASSQLTGRNSPLHF
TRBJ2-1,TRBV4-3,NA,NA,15,TGCGCCAGCAGCCCGACCGGGAGTCAGTACAATGAGCAGTTCTTC,CASSPTGSQYNEQFF
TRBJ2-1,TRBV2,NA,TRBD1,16,TGTGCCAGCAGTGAACAGGACAGGGGATGGTACAATGAGCAGTTCTTC,CASSEQDRGWYNEQFF
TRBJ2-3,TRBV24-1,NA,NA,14,TGTGCCACCAGTGATTTACGAGGGTCAGATACGCAGTATTTT,CATSDLRGSDTQYF
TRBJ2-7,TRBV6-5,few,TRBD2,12,TGTGCCACCGGTAGCGGGGTCCACGAGCAGTACTTC,CATGSGVHEQYF
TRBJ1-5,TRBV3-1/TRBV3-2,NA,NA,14,TGTGCCAGCAGTTTTAGACAGCACAATCAGCCCCAGCATTTT,CASSFRQHNQPQHF
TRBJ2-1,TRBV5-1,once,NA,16,TGCGCCAGCAGCTTGGTTGCGGCGGGCTCCTACAATGAGCAGTTCTTC,CASSLVAAGSYNEQFF
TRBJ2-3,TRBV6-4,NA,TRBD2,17,TGTGCCAGCAGTGAGGACGGGACTAGCGGGGCCACAGATACGCAGTATTTT,CASSEDGTSGATDTQYF
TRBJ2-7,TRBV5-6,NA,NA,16,TGTGCCAGCAGCGCTCAACCCGACGCGGGTCTGGACGAGCAGTACTTC,CASSAQPDAGLDEQYF
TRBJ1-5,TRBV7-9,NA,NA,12,TGTGCCAGCGGCCATAGCAATCAGCCCCAGCATTTT,CASGHSNQPQHF
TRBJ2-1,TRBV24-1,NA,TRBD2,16,TGTGCCACCAGTGATGCCAGGGCGGGGGGGCACAATGAGCAGTTCTTC,CATSDARAGGHNEQFF
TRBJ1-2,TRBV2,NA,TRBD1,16,TGTGCCAGCAGTGTTATAGCAGGGGGCATTGGCTATGGCTACACCTTC,CASSVIAGGIGYGYTF
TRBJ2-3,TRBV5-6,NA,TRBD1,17,TGTGCCAGCAGCTTGCCGCCATACGACAGGGGTACAGATACGCAGTATTTT,CASSLPPYDRGTDTQYF